The TCR beta chain described here comes from a study of blood T cells in healthy people across ages (dated by TCRdb to the mid-2010s). For context, the study as a whole: In model experiments, template switching captured about one uniquely barcoded TCR beta cDNA molecule for every two T cells. To track age-related changes in TCR beta repertoire diversity, the study relied on deep sequencing normalized with unique cDNA molecular identifiers. Donors were grouped into four age groups: young (average 16 years), middle-aged (over 35), aged (around 60) and long-lived (just over 80). To avoid experimental bias, donors of different ages were spread randomly across the sequencing lanes. Using the same blood draw, the study looked at two additional independent replicas of 1 million unique cDNA reads for two donors, one aged 18 to 30 and the other aged 80 or older. The investigation overall reported the following: Estimates of total diversity based on one million sequenced T cells were regarded as lower bounds and as underestimates. Donor CMV infection status was unknown, potentially confounding age-related changes in expanded clonotypes. Observed TCR beta diversity per million T cells fell roughly linearly with age, and a significant reduction was already apparent by age roughly 40. Observed TCR beta diversity correlated strongly with the percentage of naive T cells measured by flow cytometry. Compared with the aged group, more naive CD4+ T cells, fewer expanded clones and increased TCR diversity were shown by the long-lived group, suggesting age selection. Since profiling was done on bulk unsorted PBMCs, naive and antigen-experienced compartments could not be conclusively compared.

Regarding this clonotype: There is no known antigen for this receptor. No much larger clone is present one base from it, and per-base qualities are unavailable.

V is pared back by 5 bases and J by 2 bases, with 19 bases lying between the germline termini. The cysteine opens and the phenylalanine closes a CDR3 of 16 amino acids. Left in the record is the CDR3 DNA by itself, 48 bases read in frame from the first base. The CDR1 and CDR2 encoded by the germline V gene (reference sequence) are DFQATT and SNEGSKA. Library creation used 5' RACE. Sequenced on an Illumina HiSeq 2500. A second PCR of about 7 to 12 cycles was performed with a sample-barcoded 5' primer and a J-beta primer mix. Each TCR beta cDNA molecule received a unique molecular identifier from a template-switch 5' adaptor carrying 12 random nucleotides. Each sample yielded at least 3 million CDR3-containing paired-end reads. The Mint cDNA synthesis kit, primed by a TRBC-specific oligonucleotide, was used to synthesize first-strand cDNA from all RNA. Following uracil-DNA glycosylase treatment, all cDNA underwent a first 18-cycle PCR with the universal primers M1SS and BC2_uni_R. The authors processed their data as follows. Each sample was normalized by randomly selecting 1 million high-quality reads, each carrying a distinct molecular identifier. Instead of being binned into consensus sequences, reads that shared molecular identifiers were thrown out. CDR3 identification, clonotype clustering and error correction used MiTCR with a Q25 quality threshold and the strictest error-elimination algorithm. A nonparametric unseen species model using Euler transformation provided a lower-bound estimate of total TCR beta diversity. TCRdb trimmed public reads at Q25 via fastp, called clones via MiXCR and kept in-frame beta chains. Each entry merges the rows of one CDR3 protein and shows their most common DNA and genes. V and J calls and clone size were set by TCRdb, not the authors. Counted in this sample were about 760,000 distinct CDR3 sequences; around 50% of them appeared once. The top ten constitute roughly 24% of the sample.

The roughly 42 donors, aged about 6 to 95 years, were systemically healthy Caucasian individuals from Russia. Each donor gave around 9.9 milliliters of peripheral blood, collected into EDTA-treated Vacutainer tubes. PBMCs were isolated by Ficoll-Paque density-gradient centrifugation, with at least 6 million obtained per sample. Trizol reagent was used to extract total RNA from PBMCs, with at least 5 micrograms per sample. For every donor, flow cytometry on a PBMC aliquot measured the percentage of naive CD45RAhigh/CD27high T cells. The sequence was obtained from a man aged 40-49 years in good health. Sequenced: blood. This chain joins TRBV20-1 to TRBJ2-1, and the D gene may be TRBD2, 6 bases matching. The CDR3 corresponds to CSASVTRGRTYNEQFF. At the DNA level, the sequence is TGCAGTGCTTCAGTTACGCGGGGTAGGACCTACAATGAGCAGTTCTTC.